This T cell receptor beta chain was captured in a study of blood T cell repertoires in COVID-19. Study background: In each case, the material was cDNA or gDNA derived from T cells, B-cell-depleted T cells, or PBMCs.

TCRdb's table, derived via immunoSEQ multiplex PCR, lists solely in-frame clones and lacks some. Of some 180,000 clones listed, 80% are singletons. Looked up from germline, CDR1 is WSHSY and CDR2 is SAAADI. V gave up 3 bases and J gave up 6 bases, with 6 bases separating them. The CDR3 consists of 12 residues. The receptor was derived from a man aged 60 to 69 who had been exposed to COVID-19. The source material was PBMCs or T cells enriched from blood (not recorded which). The genes are TRBV10-2 and TRBJ2-4, with no clear D. The CDR3 loop is CASSDSGNIQYF. As DNA, the CDR3 is TGCGCCAGCAGTGACAGTGGAAACATTCAGTACTTC.